This TCR beta chain comes out of a study of T cells expressing NK-cell markers (dated by TCRdb to about 2020). With regard to the full study: Three sorted T-cell subsets (CD3+CD56+NKG2C+, CD3+CD56+NKG2C- and CD3+CD56-NKG2C+) from roughly 8 donors had their TCR beta-chain repertoires profiled. Of the eight sequenced donors, seven were found to be HCMV-seropositive and one was found to be HCMV-seronegative. The eight sequenced donors were randomly selected healthy volunteers, three men and five women. The libraries were sequenced on Illumina HiSeq 2000/2500, MiSeq or NextSeq, producing 2 x 150 bp reads. General findings and caveats noted by the study authors: Those dominant clonotypes were again the most abundant among CD3+CD56-NKG2C+ cells in several donors, at about 25-60.1%. Whether the expanded NKG2C-expressing T cell clones were specific for HCMV antigens was left unclear. In roughly 6 donors, the dominant CD3+CD56+NKG2C+ clonotypes were found to rank among the top 10 CD8+ clonotypes and to make up about 1.0-7.0% of CD8+ T cells.

The reads were generated on an Illumina HiSeq 2000. TCR beta cDNA libraries were prepared using 5'RACE template switching, which introduced a universal primer site and unique molecular identifiers. Synthesis of cDNA was primed from the TCR beta constant segment and was followed by two consecutive PCR amplification steps. In the source study's methods: MIGEC was used to demultiplex reads and group reads by UMI, and MiTCR was used to assemble and quantify clonotypes. Only TCR cDNA sequences supported by at least two reads were kept to exclude erroneous sequences. Downstream repertoire analysis used the tcR package, and clonotypes were matched across fractions by CDR3 nucleotide sequence plus V segment. VDJmatch was used to annotate antigen specificity against VDJdb, with one amino acid substitution in CDR3 allowed. TCRdb reanalyzed the reads, keeping one entry per CDR3 protein sequence and omitting DNA. V and J calls and clone size were set by TCRdb, not the authors. The sample table includes about 370,000 distinct CDR3 sequences. In total, the top ten clones hold roughly 10% of the sample.

HCMV-specific IgG was detected in serum with a commercial ELISA kit to determine HCMV serostatus. Ficoll density gradient centrifugation was used to isolate peripheral blood mononuclear cells from blood. Its CDR3 holds 15 amino acids, cysteine through phenylalanine. The DNA is unrecorded. CDR1 and CDR2 are drawn from the germline V gene: SGHDT, YYEEEE. For this clonotype: Which antigen it targets is not known.

This clonotype was sampled from a woman aged 45-65 years in good health. Donor details come from another sample of the same person, matched by shared clones. The sample was blood T cells: a sorted CD56 or NKG2C T cell subset, CD4+ or CD8+ T cells, or bulk PBMC T cells (not recorded which). This receptor chain uses TRBV5-6 and TRBJ2-4; without DNA, the TCRdb call of TRBD1 cannot be checked. This receptor has the CDR3 CASSLVGSPLNIQYF.